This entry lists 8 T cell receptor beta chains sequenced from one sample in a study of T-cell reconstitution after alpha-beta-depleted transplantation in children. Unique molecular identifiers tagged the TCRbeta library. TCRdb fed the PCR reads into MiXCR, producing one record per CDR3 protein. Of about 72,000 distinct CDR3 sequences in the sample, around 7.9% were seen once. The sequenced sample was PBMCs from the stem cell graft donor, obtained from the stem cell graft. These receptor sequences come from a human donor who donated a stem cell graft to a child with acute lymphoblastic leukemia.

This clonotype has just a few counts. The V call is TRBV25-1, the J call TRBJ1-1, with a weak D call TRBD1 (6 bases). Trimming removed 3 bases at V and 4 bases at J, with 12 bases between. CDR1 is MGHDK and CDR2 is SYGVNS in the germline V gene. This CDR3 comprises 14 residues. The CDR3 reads CASSEEQGPTEAFF. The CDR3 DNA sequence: TGTGCCAGCAGTGAGGAGCAGGGGCCCACTGAAGCTTTCTTT.

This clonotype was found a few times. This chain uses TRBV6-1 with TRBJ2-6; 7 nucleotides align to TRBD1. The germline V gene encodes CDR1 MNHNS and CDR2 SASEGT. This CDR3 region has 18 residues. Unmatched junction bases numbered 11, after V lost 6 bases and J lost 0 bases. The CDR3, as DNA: TGTGCCAGCAGCCCGGGACAGAGAATTCCCTCTGGGGCCAACGTCCTGACTTTC. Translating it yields CASSPGQRIPSGANVLTF.

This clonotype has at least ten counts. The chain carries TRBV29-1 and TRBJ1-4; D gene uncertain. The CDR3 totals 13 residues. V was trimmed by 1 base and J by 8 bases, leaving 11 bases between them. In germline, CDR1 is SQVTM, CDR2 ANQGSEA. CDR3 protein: CSVEGSLGEKLFF. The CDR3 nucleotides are TGCAGCGTTGAAGGGAGTTTAGGGGAAAAACTGTTTTTT.

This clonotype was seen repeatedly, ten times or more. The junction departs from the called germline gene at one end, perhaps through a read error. CDR3 protein: CASSLATGTHYF. The CDR3 DNA reads TGTGCCAGCAGCTTAGCTACGGGGACCCATTACTTC. The chain is built from TRBV7-8 and TRBJ2-5; D may match TRBD1 or TRBD2 (5 bases each). The CDR3 sequence is 12 residues long. CDR1 SGHVS and CDR2 FQNEAQ come from the germline V gene.

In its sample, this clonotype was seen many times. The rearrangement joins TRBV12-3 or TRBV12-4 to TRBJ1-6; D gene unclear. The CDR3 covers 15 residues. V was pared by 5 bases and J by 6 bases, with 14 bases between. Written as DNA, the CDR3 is TGTGCCAGCAGTGTCCACGGACGGACTAATTCACCCCTCCACTTT. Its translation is CASSVHGRTNSPLHF.

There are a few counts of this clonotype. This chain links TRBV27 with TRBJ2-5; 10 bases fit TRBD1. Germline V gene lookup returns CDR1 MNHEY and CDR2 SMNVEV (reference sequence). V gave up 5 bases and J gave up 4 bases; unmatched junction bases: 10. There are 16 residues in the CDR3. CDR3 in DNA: TGTGCCAGCAGTCTCAGCCTGACAGGGGGCGGAGAGACCCAGTACTTC. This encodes CASSLSLTGGGETQYF.

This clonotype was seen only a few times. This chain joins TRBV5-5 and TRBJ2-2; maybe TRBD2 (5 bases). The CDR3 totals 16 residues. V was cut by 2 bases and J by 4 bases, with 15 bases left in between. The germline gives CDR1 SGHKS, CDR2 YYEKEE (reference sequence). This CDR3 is CASSFRVAEGTGELFF. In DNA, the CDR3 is TGTGCCAGCAGCTTCCGTGTGGCAGAGGGCACCGGGGAGCTGTTTTTT.

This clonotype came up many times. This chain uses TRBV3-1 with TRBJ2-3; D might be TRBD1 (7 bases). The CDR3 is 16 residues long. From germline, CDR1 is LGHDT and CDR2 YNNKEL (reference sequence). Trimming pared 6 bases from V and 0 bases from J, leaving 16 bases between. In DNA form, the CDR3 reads TGTGCCAGCAGTAAAACCAGGGGGGATAGCACAGATACGCAGTATTTT. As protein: CASSKTRGDSTDTQYF.